The present entry profiles one T cell receptor (beta chain) with its context. The antigen is not known. This specimen comes from a study of CD8+CD57+ T cells in acquired aplastic anemia. Study-level background: Isolated CD4+ and CD8+ cells, once sorted, yielded DNA averaging about 3 ug.

In germline, CDR1 is SNHLY, CDR2 FYNNEI. This CDR3 is 15 amino acids long. Unmatched junction bases numbered 6, after V lost 0 bases and J lost 10 bases. Investigators profiled TCR beta VDJ and CDR3 from genomic DNA template. TCRdb reprocessed the reads via MiXCR and lists one record per CDR3 protein. The sample contains some 180,000 distinct CDR3 sequences, around 50% of which appear only once. By flow cytometry, patients selected for sequencing had shown an expansion of CD8+CD57+ cells. In all patients, the disease was severe acquired aplastic anemia. Untreated patients provided the blood samples, with no therapy given before sampling. Regarding the study as a whole: Comparison of patients with controls identified roughly 27 shared CD8+ CDR3 sequences.

This sequence joins TRBV2 and TRBJ2-1; TRBD1 matches 10 bases. The origin of this receptor is a human donor with aplastic anemia. The material sequenced was sorted CD4+, CD8+, or CD8+CD57+ T cells (not recorded which) from PBMCs. The CDR3 loop reads CASSEALGTGEEQFF. For the CDR3, the DNA is TGTGCCAGCAGTGAAGCGCTAGGGACAGGGGAAGAGCAGTTCTTC.